This TCR beta chain stems from a study of blood T cells in healthy people across ages. Study-wide results and caveats: A roughly linear age-dependent decrease characterized TCR beta diversity per million T cells.

Staff drew 9 to 10 milliliters of peripheral blood from each donor. About this clonotype: The antigen is not known.

The length of the CDR3 is 16 residues. Germline CDR1 is LNHDA and CDR2 is SQIVND (reference sequence). Trimming removed 1 base from V and 2 bases from J; junction bases left unmatched: 6. A J-beta primer mix and a sample-barcoded 5' primer were used in a second PCR of roughly 6 to 12 cycles. MiXCR was run by TCRdb on the 5' RACE reads, yielding one entry per CDR3 protein. The sample yields about 760,000 distinct CDR3 sequences, around 25% seen once. This sample was shared with a second study, whose subject was T cells of mothers and their children. That source notes: Samples were provided by three healthy Caucasian mothers and their six children. Versus unrelated pairs, overlap was slightly higher in related mother-child pairs, without reaching significance.

V gene TRBV19 combines with J gene TRBJ2-7; 9 bases fit TRBD2. The sample comprised blood. This TCR was recovered from a boy aged 5-17 years in good health. The DNA of the CDR3 is TGTGCCAGTAGTATAGGTTCGGGACTAGCTACCTACGAGCAGTACTTC. Amino acids: CASSIGSGLATYEQYF.